These 28 T cell receptor beta chains were sequenced from one sample in a study of blood T cell repertoires in COVID-19. Produced via immunoSEQ multiplex PCR; TCRdb's table is partial and in-frame only. The sample yields 150,000 to 200,000 clones, under 85% seen once. The source material was peripheral blood. Every receptor here comes from a man in his 60s with active or convalescent COVID-19.

V gene TRBV2 combines with J gene TRBJ2-6, with D possibly matching TRBD1 (6 bases). Germline CDR1 and CDR2: SNHLY and FYNNEI. CDR3 length: 15 residues. The V end lost 6 bases, the J end lost 0 bases, and 9 bases lay between the germline ends. CDR3 region: CASSRQVSGANVLTF. Written as DNA, the CDR3 is TGTGCCAGCAGCCGACAGGTCTCTGGGGCCAACGTCCTGACTTTC.

This chain joins TRBV4-1 and TRBJ2-3, with 11 bases aligning to TRBD1. The CDR3 consists of 16 residues. Germline-derived CDR1 and CDR2 are MGHRA and YSYEKL. With 5 bases clipped from V and 5 bases from J, the junction kept 9 bases outside the gene matches. The chain's CDR3 is CASSGRDRGVGDTQYF. In nucleotides, the CDR3 is TGCGCCAGCAGCGGCCGGGACAGGGGGGTAGGAGATACGCAGTATTTT.

V and J are TRBV18 and TRBJ1-2; TRBD1 is a possible D gene (6 bases). The CDR3 consists of 16 residues. The ends were cut back, 1 base at V and 3 bases at J, with 15 bases in the middle. Germline CDR1 and CDR2: KGHSH and LQKENI. The CDR3 coding sequence is TGTGCCAGCTCACCACGTAAGGACAGCGTGTACTATGGCTACACCTTC. It codes for CASSPRKDSVYYGYTF.

J is TRBJ2-1 and V is TRBV28; D gene unclear. Germline assignment: CDR1 MDHEN and CDR2 SYDVKM. V lost 6 bases and J 8 bases, leaving 17 bases between the germline ends. This CDR3 is 14 amino acids long. The chain's CDR3 is CASSRLAVPHEQFF. The CDR3 DNA is TGTGCCAGCAGCCGATTGGCCGTCCCACATGAGCAGTTCTTC.

This chain links TRBV9 with TRBJ2-4; tentative D call: TRBD2 (6 bases). Trimming stripped 2 bases from V and 8 bases from J, with 14 bases between. The CDR3 runs 14 residues. CDR1 and CDR2 from the germline V gene are SGDLS and YYNGEE. The CDR3 sequence: CASSVGGTLDIQYF. CDR3 DNA sequence: TGTGCCAGCAGCGTGGGCGGGACCCTTGACATTCAGTACTTC.

The J gene is TRBJ2-7, the V gene TRBV5-1; the match to TRBD1 covers 10 bases. With 5 bases clipped from V and 2 bases from J, the junction kept 7 bases outside the gene matches. The CDR3 runs 15 residues. Per germline, CDR1 SGHRS and CDR2 YFSETQ. CDR3 region: CASSSPGTGAYEQYF. Here the CDR3 DNA reads TGCGCCAGCAGTTCTCCCGGGACAGGGGCCTACGAGCAGTACTTC.

The chain combines TRBV29-1 with TRBJ1-2; no clear D gene. Germline lookup yields CDR1 SQVTM and CDR2 ANQGSEA. There are 13 residues in the CDR3. Trimming pared 4 bases from V and 3 bases from J, leaving 12 bases between. CDR3 sequence reads: CSVVGGRDYGYTF. CDR3 DNA sequence: TGCAGCGTTGTAGGTGGGAGGGACTATGGCTACACCTTC.

The chain carries TRBV18 and TRBJ2-5; D may be TRBD2 (5 bases). The CDR3 is 14 residues long. The germline gives CDR1 KGHSH, CDR2 LQKENI. V lost 3 bases and J 7 bases, leaving 15 bases between the germline ends. The DNA of the CDR3 is TGTGCCAGCTCACCCGACCCGGATGGAGGGACCCAGTACTTC. It codes for CASSPDPDGGTQYF. The full variable domain, in which reference TRBV18 and TRBJ2-5 provide the parts outside the CDR3, is NAGVMQNPRHLVRRRGQEARLRCSPMKGHSHVYWYRQLPEEGLKFMVYLQKENIIDESGMPKERFSAEFPKEGPSILRIQQVVRGDSAAYFCASSPDPDGGTQYFGPGTRLLVL.

The rearrangement uses TRBV19 and TRBJ2-1; 8 bases are a match to TRBD2. J lost 9 bases, V lost 5 bases, and 12 bases had no gene match. In germline, CDR1 is LNHDA, CDR2 SQIVND (reference sequence). The length of the CDR3 is 15 residues. The chain's CDR3 is CASSRSGAGGGEQFF. The CDR3 region has the DNA TGTGCCAGTAGTCGTTCCGGGGCGGGAGGTGGTGAGCAGTTCTTC.

The chain links TRBV3-1 (or the pseudogene TRBV3-2) to TRBJ2-1; unclear D gene. Germline-derived CDR1 and CDR2 are LGHDT and YNNKEL (reference sequence). V was trimmed by 0 bases and J by 0 bases, leaving 9 bases between them. The CDR3 sequence is 16 residues long. CDR3 coding DNA: TGTGCCAGCAGCCAAGACCTCACAAGCTCCTACAATGAGCAGTTCTTC. It yields the protein CASSQDLTSSYNEQFF.

The gene calls are TRBV7-7 and TRBJ2-1, with 12 bases lining up with TRBD2. The CDR3 covers 16 residues. Germline CDR1 is SSHAT and CDR2 is FNYEAQ (reference sequence). V lost 5 bases to trimming and J lost 5 bases; unmatched junction nucleotides: 7. Here the CDR3 reads CASSPRTSGAHNEQFF. CDR3 DNA sequence: TGTGCCAGCAGCCCCAGGACTAGCGGGGCGCACAATGAGCAGTTCTTC.

The chain joins TRBV7-9 to TRBJ2-1, with D tentatively TRBD2 (6 bases). Germline loops: CDR1 SEHNR, CDR2 FQNEAQ (reference sequence). V shed 7 bases and J shed 8 bases, with 27 bases lying between them. This CDR3 is built from 17 residues. CDR3: CASTIMGGGDRPDEQFF. In DNA, the CDR3 is TGTGCCAGCACCATTATGGGTGGCGGGGACCGCCCCGATGAGCAGTTCTTC.

The V and J genes are TRBV6-1 and TRBJ1-5, with TRBD1 matching over 8 bases. Per germline, CDR1 MNHNS and CDR2 SASEGT. The V and J ends lost 4 bases and 3 bases, in that order; junction bases with no gene match: 11. The CDR3 contains 17 residues. In DNA, the CDR3 is TGTGCCAGCAGTGGTTCACCGGGACAGGCTCCCAATCAGCCCCAGCATTTT. Translation: CASSGSPGQAPNQPQHF.

The V gene is TRBV7-9, the J gene TRBJ1-5; D might be TRBD1 (5 bases). This CDR3 has 14 amino acids. From germline, CDR1 is SEHNR and CDR2 FQNEAQ (reference sequence). V gave up 1 base and J gave up 6 bases, with 10 bases separating them. CDR3 nucleotides: TGTGCCAGCAGCTTAGTGGGGGGGAGTCAGCCCCAGCATTTT. Amino acid sequence: CASSLVGGSQPQHF.

This clone was recorded only once. The chain combines TRBV7-8 with TRBJ2-3; tentative D call: TRBD2 (5 bases). V lost 5 bases and J lost 0, with 15 bases in between. The CDR3 sequence is 16 residues long. The germline V gene encodes CDR1 SGHVS and CDR2 FQNEAQ. For the CDR3, the DNA is TGTGCCAGCAGCCCTCGGAGACTACGTAGCACAGATACGCAGTATTTT. Translated: CASSPRRLRSTDTQYF.

V is TRBV5-5 and J is TRBJ2-7, with 7 bases aligning to TRBD2. Germline V gene sequence: CDR1 SGHKS, CDR2 YYEKEE (reference sequence). There are 18 residues in the CDR3. V gave up 0 bases and J gave up 2 bases; unmatched junction bases: 14. CDR3 region: CASSLDPPTSALPYEQYF. The DNA of the CDR3 is TGTGCCAGCAGCTTGGACCCTCCCACTAGCGCCTTACCCTACGAGCAGTACTTC.

The chain employs TRBV7-2 and TRBJ2-7; 9 positions agree with TRBD2. CDR3 length: 14 residues. Germline V gives CDR1 SGHTA, CDR2 FQGNSA. The trim removed 6 bases at V and 4 bases at J, leaving 7 bases unmatched. CDR3 DNA: TGTGCCAGCAGTTATAGCGGGAGAAGGTACGAGCAGTACTTC. Protein sequence: CASSYSGRRYEQYF.

The chain has TRBV19 and TRBJ2-3; a possible D gene is TRBD1 (5 bases). V was trimmed by 5 bases and J by 6 bases, leaving 15 bases between them. CDR1 is LNHDA, CDR2 SQIVND, per germline (reference sequence). This CDR3 contains 14 residues. This CDR3 is CASSSQGGVDTQYF. CDR3 bases: TGTGCCAGTAGTTCCCAGGGCGGTGTTGATACGCAGTATTTT.

The chain has TRBV18 and TRBJ1-2; tentatively, D is TRBD1 (5 bases). Germline assignment: CDR1 KGHSH and CDR2 LQKENI. The CDR3 is 14 amino acids. V lost 2 bases, J lost 2 bases, and 9 bases lay in between. The CDR3 region has the DNA TGTGCCAGCTCACCAAGCGGGACGAACTATGGCTACACCTTC. Amino acid sequence: CASSPSGTNYGYTF.

The J gene is TRBJ2-7, the V gene TRBV19; tentatively, D is TRBD1 (6 bases). The V and J ends lost 3 bases and 6 bases respectively, with 15 bases between them. Germline lookup yields CDR1 LNHDA and CDR2 SQIVND (reference sequence). This CDR3 spans 14 amino acids. As DNA, the CDR3 is TGTGCCAGTAGTATCTCCCACAGGGAGAGCGAGCAGTACTTC. Translating it yields CASSISHRESEQYF. The variable domain in full, completed from reference TRBV19 and TRBJ2-7, reads DGGITQSPKYLFRKEGQNVTLSCEQNLNHDAMYWYRQDPGQGLRLIYYSQIVNDFQKGDIAEGYSVSREKKESFPLTVTSAQKNPTAFYLCASSISHRESEQYFGPGTRLTVT.

The chain employs TRBV27 and TRBJ2-3, with TRBD2 identical over 9 bases. Germline trimming cut 8 bases from V and 0 bases from J; bases unmatched to any gene: 9. The germline V gene encodes CDR1 MNHEY and CDR2 SMNVEV (reference sequence). The CDR3 runs to 16 residues. The CDR3 bases are TGTGCCAGCCGTCGCGGGAGGGCGTCGAGCACAGATACGCAGTATTTT. Protein product: CASRRGRASSTDTQYF.

The chain couples TRBV21-1 to TRBJ1-1. TRBV21-1 is a listed pseudogene. This CDR3 has 11 residues. CDR3: CASPERTEAFF. DNA for the CDR3: TGTGCCAGCCCCGAGCGAACTGAAGCTTTCTTT.

This chain joins TRBV28 and TRBJ1-6; D perhaps matches TRBD1 (5 bases). The ends were cut back, 8 bases at V and 7 bases at J, with 15 bases in the middle. CDR1 and CDR2 (germline): MDHEN, SYDVKM. The CDR3 extends over 14 amino acids. The CDR3: CASVASGRNSPLHF. CDR3 in DNA: TGTGCCAGCGTCGCGTCAGGGCGGAATTCACCCCTCCACTTT.

The chain uses TRBV18 and TRBJ2-5, with a tentative D call TRBD1 (5 bases). The V and J ends lost 0 bases and 1 base respectively, with 15 bases between them. This CDR3 spans 17 amino acids. CDR1 and CDR2 (germline): KGHSH, LQKENI. The CDR3 nucleotides read TGTGCCAGCTCACCACCGGTAAGGGGCCCATCCCAAGAGACCCAGTACTTC. Encoded protein: CASSPPVRGPSQETQYF.

The chain is built from TRBV7-9 and TRBJ2-6; 8 bases align to TRBD1. Per the germline V gene, CDR1 is SEHNR and CDR2 is FQNEAQ (reference sequence). J was trimmed by 2 bases and V by 3 bases; bases with no gene match: 3. CDR3 length: 16 amino acids. Here the CDR3 reads CASSLDRAPGANVLTF. The CDR3 DNA follows: TGTGCCAGCAGCTTGGACAGGGCGCCTGGGGCCAACGTCCTGACTTTC.

This chain uses TRBV29-1 with TRBJ2-2, with 8 bases aligning to TRBD1. Germline V gene sequence: CDR1 SQVTM, CDR2 ANQGSEA. J was trimmed by 4 bases and V by 3 bases; bases with no gene match: 10. CDR3 length equals 16 residues. CDR3 sequence (DNA): TGCAGCGTTGACTTCGCAGGGGGCGGAGGCACCGGGGAGCTGTTTTTT. Protein: CSVDFAGGGGTGELFF.

The sample holds a few counts of this clone. The rearrangement links TRBV6-1 to TRBJ1-4; unclear D gene. Germline assignment: CDR1 MNHNS and CDR2 SASEGT. V was pared by 1 base and J by 8 bases, with 8 bases between. This CDR3 comprises 13 residues. The CDR3 spells CASSEGAQEKLFF. The CDR3 DNA follows: TGTGCCAGCAGTGAAGGGGCGCAGGAAAAACTGTTTTTT.

The chain is built from TRBV24-1 and TRBJ2-3; 7 positions agree with TRBD1. The J segment lost 2 bases and the V segment lost 2 bases, leaving 3 bases of the junction unmatched. The CDR3 is made up of 15 amino acids. The germline V gene encodes CDR1 KGHDR and CDR2 SFDVKD. CDR3 nucleotide sequence: TGTGCCACCAGTGATTCTACAGGGGCCACAGATACGCAGTATTTT. As protein: CATSDSTGATDTQYF.